This T cell receptor (beta chain) was identified in a study of Graves' ophthalmopathy and Graves' hyperthyroidism. Study results and limitations: Also, most clonotypes expanded in the thyroid above 0.001 frequency appeared in blood.

Regarding this clonotype: Its target is unknown.

V lost 4 bases and J lost 7, with 8 bases in between. Germline V gives CDR1 SGHVS, CDR2 FNYEAQ. The CDR3 covers 11 residues. Amplification from RNA transcripts yielded the TCR beta CDR3 regions. RT-PCR with HTBI primers came first, then second-round multiplex PCR. TCRdb recomputed calls from the multiplex PCR reads with MiXCR, one row per CDR3 protein. Counted here are around 1.1 million distinct CDR3 sequences, about two fifths occurring once; the ten biggest clones make up roughly 10%. Sequences were obtained from peripheral blood or thyroid tissue (not recorded which). The sequence derives from an adult man with Graves' hyperthyroidism. This chain joins TRBV7-6 and TRBJ2-7; D not certain. CDR3 sequence (DNA): TGTGCCAGCAGCTCCTCGCAGGAGCAGTACTTC. Its translation: CASSSSQEQYF.